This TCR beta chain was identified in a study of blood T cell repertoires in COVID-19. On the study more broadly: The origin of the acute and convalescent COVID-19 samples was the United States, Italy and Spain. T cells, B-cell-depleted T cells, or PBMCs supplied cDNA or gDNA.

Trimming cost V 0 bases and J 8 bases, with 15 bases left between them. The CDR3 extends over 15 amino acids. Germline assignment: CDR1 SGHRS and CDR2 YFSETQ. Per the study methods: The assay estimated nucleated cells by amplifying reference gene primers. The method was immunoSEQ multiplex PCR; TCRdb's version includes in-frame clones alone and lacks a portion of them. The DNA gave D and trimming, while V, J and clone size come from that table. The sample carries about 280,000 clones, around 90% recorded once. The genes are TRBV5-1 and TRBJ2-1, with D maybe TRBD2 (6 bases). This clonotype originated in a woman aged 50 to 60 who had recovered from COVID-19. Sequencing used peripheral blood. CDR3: CASSLADPSGDEQFF. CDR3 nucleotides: TGCGCCAGCAGCTTGGCGGACCCATCGGGGGATGAGCAGTTCTTC.